This T cell receptor beta chain was observed in a study of T cell repertoires in cytomegalovirus infection (dated by TCRdb to the late 2010s). In terms of the full investigation: Because public TCR beta signatures pointed to carriage of CMV infection together with the matching HLA type, the HLA type of each donor mattered for the analysis. The research as a whole found: The ex vivo response was dominated by HLA-C-restricted CMV-specific TCR beta clonotypes, which also provided the single most frequent clonotype in two of eight donors. Carriers of CMV infection plus the relevant HLA type were discriminated by the cumulative frequency of public TCR beta family members in the study cohort and in an independent approximately 360-donor cohort.

Data came from an Illumina HiSeq 1500. The raw public reads went through TCRdb reprocessing: fastp at Q25, MiXCR clone calling, in-frame beta chains kept. Records with the same CDR3 protein are collapsed into one entry carrying the most frequent genes and DNA. A total of around 740,000 distinct CDR3 sequences appear in this sample, less than 40% of them only once. 2.5% to 3.5% of the sample belongs to the ten largest clones. Taken from cysteine to phenylalanine, the CDR3 has 13 residues. The kept DNA is CDR3 alone, 39 bases in frame from the first base. CDR1 is given as MDHEN and CDR2 as SYDVKM, both from the germline V gene. The V end gives up 6 bases and the J end 3 bases, leaving 5 bases in the junction not matched to a gene. As concerns this clonotype: Its recognized antigen is unknown. Base qualities are missing; no much larger clone stands one base away.

Here the chain combines TRBV28 and TRBJ2-7; a stretch of 7 junction bases matches TRBD1. The sequenced sample was PBMCs. This clonotype was sampled from a human donor in good health (CMV status not recorded). Some clones in this sample may be carry-over from other donors' samples. The DNA sequence is as follows: TGTGCCAGCAGGACAGGGTGGCGCTACGAGCAGTACTTC. Its protein reads: CASRTGWRYEQYF.